The sequence of this T cell receptor beta chain was determined in a study of cytomegalovirus exposure and HLA in healthy donors. Primers for the PCR totalled 60 Vbeta and 13 Jbeta. Repertoires were generated with immunoSEQ multiplex PCR, while TCRdb's copy carries only in-frame clones and drops some. The repertoire has around 210,000 clones, around 84% of them found once; the top ten carry 0.24%. Notes on the study in general: An analysis done earlier found most TCR beta V segments productive about 87% or about 30% of the time. A later examination showed that TCR association rates differed by HLA locus, with DRB1 most and HLA-C fewest. Some public TCRs appeared in many individuals, while most sequences were rare.

Germline V CDR1 and CDR2: SGHTA, FQGNSA. The CDR3 length is 17 residues. Trimming removed 0 bases from V and 2 bases from J; junction bases left unmatched: 9. Concerning this clone: The antigen remains undetermined.

The chain combines TRBV7-2 with TRBJ2-7, with 8 nucleotides matching TRBD1. The origin of this receptor is a girl under 10 years old in good health and CMV-seronegative. The sample taken for sequencing was PBMCs. CDR3 sequence reads: CASSLARSSGQAYEQYF. Here the CDR3 DNA reads TGTGCCAGCAGCTTAGCGCGAAGTTCGGGACAGGCCTACGAGCAGTACTTC.